Shown below are 22 T cell receptor beta chains from a single sample sequenced in a study of T cell changes during pregnancy in multiple sclerosis. Profiled with immunoSEQ multiplex PCR; TCRdb holds only in-frame clones, not every one. The sample lists around 68,000 clones; about 90% were seen once. This specimen was CD4+ T cells from peripheral blood mononuclear cells, taken before pregnancy. These receptors came from a female donor with multiple sclerosis, enrolled in a pregnancy study.

The CDR3 spells CASSLDWDRGSGYTF. CDR3 nucleotide sequence: TGTGCCAGCAGCTTGGATTGGGACAGGGGTAGTGGCTACACCTTC. J is TRBJ1-2 and V is TRBV5-5; 10 nucleotides match TRBD1. The CDR3 has 15 amino acids. Germline CDR1 SGHKS, CDR2 YYEKEE (reference sequence). The V segment lost 0 bases and the J segment 7 bases; nucleotides outside the gene matches: 6.

This rearrangement joins TRBV9 to TRBJ2-3; 14 nucleotides agree with TRBD2. CDR3 length: 20 residues. Germline assignment: CDR1 SGDLS and CDR2 YYNGEE. The trim removed 3 bases at V and 10 bases at J, leaving 22 bases unmatched. The DNA of the CDR3 is TGTGCCAGCAGCGCGCATCCGGGGACTAGCGGGGGCCCGCCGGGTTTACCGCAGTATTTT. Amino acids: CASSAHPGTSGGPPGLPQYF.

The chain carries TRBV5-5 and TRBJ2-1, with TRBD1 as a possible D gene (6 bases). V shed 4 bases and J shed 8 bases, with 31 bases lying between them. Germline V CDR1 and CDR2: SGHKS, YYEKEE (reference sequence). The CDR3 consists of 19 residues. The CDR3 reads CASSPLLVGGVPLGHEQFF. The DNA for the CDR3 is TGTGCCAGCAGCCCCCTGCTCGTAGGGGGAGTCCCCCTAGGGCATGAGCAGTTCTTC.

This clone was observed a few times. The rearrangement joins TRBV28 to TRBJ2-2; 11 nucleotides agree with TRBD2. There are 16 residues in the CDR3. The germline gives CDR1 MDHEN, CDR2 SYDVKM. V dropped 6 bases and J dropped 6; count of bases not matched to a gene: 9. The CDR3 bases are TGTGCCAGCAGAGAAGTAGCGGGAGGGCCGGCCGGGGAGCTGTTTTTT. Its protein product is CASREVAGGPAGELFF.

The V and J genes are TRBV6-4 and TRBJ2-1; 12 bases are shared with TRBD2. Germline CDR1 and CDR2: MRHNA and SNTAGT. V lost 6 bases, J lost 10 bases, and 7 bases stayed unmatched. This CDR3 has 14 amino acids. The CDR3 nucleotides read TGTGCCAGCAGCGGACTAGCGGGGCGTGGGGAGCAGTTCTTC. Translating it yields CASSGLAGRGEQFF.

The chain uses TRBV5-1 and TRBJ2-4; 9 positions match TRBD1. CDR1 is SGHRS, CDR2 YFSETQ, per germline. The CDR3 runs to 13 residues. Trimming cost V 4 bases and J 8 bases; bases outside gene matches: 4. The CDR3 coding sequence is TGCGCCAGCAGCACCGACAGGGGGGACATTCAGTACTTC. This encodes CASSTDRGDIQYF.

The chain uses TRBV30 and TRBJ1-2; a possible D gene is TRBD1 (6 bases). V shed 3 bases and J shed 8 bases, with 13 bases lying between them. The germline gives CDR1 GTSNPN, CDR2 SVGIG (reference sequence). The CDR3 runs to 12 residues. CDR3 coding DNA: TGTGCCTGGAGGGAAGGCAGGGGCGGCTACACCTTC. Translating it yields CAWREGRGGYTF.

This sequence joins TRBV5-1 and TRBJ2-5, with 13 bases matching TRBD2. The CDR3 is 16 residues long. V trimming: 2 bases; J trimming: 2 bases; junction bases outside the gene matches: 3. Germline loops: CDR1 SGHRS, CDR2 YFSETQ. CDR3 residues: CASSLRTSGGQETQYF. CDR3 nucleotides: TGCGCCAGCAGCTTAAGGACTAGCGGGGGTCAAGAGACCCAGTACTTC.

V is TRBV7-8 and J is TRBJ2-5; 9 nucleotides line up with TRBD1. In germline, CDR1 is SGHVS, CDR2 FQNEAQ. V shed 5 bases, J shed 5 bases, and the junction held 9 bases outside the gene matches. The CDR3 is 15 residues long. In DNA, the CDR3 is TGTGCCAGCAGCGACGGGACAGGGCGGGGGGAGACCCAGTACTTC. Encoded protein: CASSDGTGRGETQYF.

The chain is built from TRBV5-1 and TRBJ2-7, with D perhaps TRBD1 (5 bases). CDR1 and CDR2 from the germline V gene are SGHRS and YFSETQ. V was clipped by 2 bases and J by 2 bases, with 8 bases between them. The CDR3 has 13 residues. The DNA of the CDR3 is TGCGCCAGCAGCTTCAGGGTAGCCTACGAGCAGTACTTC. It specifies CASSFRVAYEQYF.

The V call is TRBV19, the J call TRBJ2-1, with TRBD2 matching over 9 bases. After removal of 5 bases from V and 10 bases from J, the junction contained 3 bases not matched to a gene. The CDR3 loop spans 12 amino acids. The germline V gene has CDR1 LNHDA and CDR2 SQIVND (reference sequence). The CDR3 bases are TGTGCCAGTAGTTATCTAGCGGGAGAGCAGTTCTTC. It codes for CASSYLAGEQFF.

This clone was counted a few times. This chain joins TRBV5-4 and TRBJ1-2, with TRBD1 as a possible D gene (5 bases). V dropped 3 bases and J dropped 7 bases, with 13 bases sitting between them. The CDR3 totals 13 residues. The germline CDR1 and CDR2 sequences are SGHNT and YYREEE (reference sequence). CDR3 residues: CASSSPGTLGYTF. The CDR3 region has the DNA TGTGCCAGCAGCTCGCCAGGGACTCTTGGCTACACCTTC.

The chain combines TRBV7-9 with TRBJ1-1, with D perhaps matching TRBD1 (5 bases). The CDR3 has 18 residues. CDR1 and CDR2 from the germline V gene are SEHNR and FQNEAQ (reference sequence). V lost 5 bases and J lost 5, with 27 bases in between. The CDR3 reads CASSSPRAGGGLKTEAFF. In DNA, the CDR3 is TGTGCCAGCAGCAGCCCGAGGGCCGGGGGTGGGTTAAAGACTGAAGCTTTCTTT.

The DNA of the CDR3 is TGTGCCAGCAGCGGTGGACTAGCGGGTTACAATGAGCAGTTCTTC. Its protein product is CASSGGLAGYNEQFF. The chain has TRBV5-5 and TRBJ2-1; TRBD2 agrees at 11 bases. J lost 4 bases, V lost 4 bases, and 4 bases had no gene match. Germline V gene sequence: CDR1 SGHKS, CDR2 YYEKEE (reference sequence). The CDR3 consists of 15 residues.

The gene calls are TRBV28 and TRBJ2-5, with D tentatively TRBD1 (5 bases). V was cut by 7 bases and J by 3 bases, with 9 bases left in between. The CDR3 totals 12 residues. Looked up from germline, CDR1 is MDHEN and CDR2 is SYDVKM. The CDR3 DNA reads as TGTGCCAGCAAACAGGCGAAAGAGACCCAGTACTTC. It codes for CASKQAKETQYF.

V gene TRBV28 combines with J gene TRBJ2-4; 7 positions agree with TRBD2. The germline V gene has CDR1 MDHEN and CDR2 SYDVKM. The CDR3 runs 14 residues. Trimming at V came to 6 bases and at J to 9 bases, leaving 11 bases not matched to a gene. The CDR3 DNA follows: TGTGCCAGCAGCGGTGGGAGGGTATGGACCATTCAGTACTTC. It encodes CASSGGRVWTIQYF.

The V gene is TRBV28, the J gene TRBJ2-3; 7 nucleotides line up with TRBD2. The V gene's germline CDR1 is MDHEN and CDR2 SYDVKM. Trimming cost V 6 bases and J 5 bases; bases outside gene matches: 11. The CDR3 runs to 15 residues. CDR3 residues: CASSTSAGTGDTQYF. CDR3 coding DNA: TGTGCCAGCAGCACCTCAGCGGGAACGGGAGATACGCAGTATTTT. Full variable domain (missing parts from reference TRBV28 and TRBJ2-3): DVKVTQSSRYLVKRTGEKVFLECVQDMDHENMFWYRQDPGLGLRLIYFSYDVKMKEKGDIPEGYSVSREKKERFSLILESASTNQTSMYLCASSTSAGTGDTQYFGPGTRLTVL.

The rearrangement links TRBV11-3 to TRBJ2-7; the match to TRBD2 covers 13 bases. Losses at the gene ends were 5 bases for V and 2 bases for J; bases not matched to a gene: 3. Germline lookup yields CDR1 SGHNT and CDR2 YENEEA. CDR3 length: 15 residues. This CDR3 is CASSTGLAGAYEQYF. CDR3 DNA sequence: TGTGCCAGCAGCACCGGACTAGCGGGGGCCTACGAGCAGTACTTC.

This CDR3 is CASSLIPGQGGEKLFF. Written as DNA, the CDR3 is TGTGCCAGCAGCTTAATTCCGGGACAGGGGGGGGAAAAACTGTTTTTT. The J gene is TRBJ1-4, the V gene TRBV11-2; TRBD1 agrees at 11 bases. The CDR3 length is 16 residues. CDR1 and CDR2 (germline): SGHAT, FQNNGV. Trimming removed 2 bases from V and 8 bases from J; junction bases left unmatched: 7. Together with reference TRBV11-2 and TRBJ1-4, the CDR3 gives the full variable domain: EAGVAQSPRYKIIEKRQSVAFWCNPISGHATLYWYQQILGQGPKLLIQFQNNGVVDDSQLPKDRFSAERLKGVDSTLKIQPAKLEDSAVYLCASSLIPGQGGEKLFFGSGTQLSVL.

The rearrangement uses TRBV2 and TRBJ1-4; no firm D call. V was clipped by 6 bases and J by 1 base, with 12 bases between them. The germline CDR1 and CDR2 sequences are SNHLY and FYNNEI. The CDR3 consists of 15 residues. In DNA, the CDR3 is TGTGCCAGCAGAGGAAGAGAGCGAACTAATGAAAAACTGTTTTTT. Protein product: CASRGRERTNEKLFF.

The chain combines TRBV18 with TRBJ1-2; 7 bases match TRBD1. Germline CDR1 KGHSH, CDR2 LQKENI. The V segment lost 6 bases and the J segment 3 bases; nucleotides outside the gene matches: 4. There are 13 residues in the CDR3. The CDR3 DNA sequence: TGTGCCAGCTCGCCTGGACAGGACTATGGCTACACCTTC. Amino acids: CASSPGQDYGYTF.

V is TRBV29-1 and J is TRBJ1-6, with TRBD1 matching 7 bases. Trimming cost V 7 bases and J 7 bases; bases outside gene matches: 7. The CDR3 loop spans 13 amino acids. Per germline, CDR1 SQVTM and CDR2 ANQGSEA. The CDR3 DNA sequence: TGCAGCGCTAGACAGGGACCAAATTCACCCCTCCACTTT. This translates into CSARQGPNSPLHF.